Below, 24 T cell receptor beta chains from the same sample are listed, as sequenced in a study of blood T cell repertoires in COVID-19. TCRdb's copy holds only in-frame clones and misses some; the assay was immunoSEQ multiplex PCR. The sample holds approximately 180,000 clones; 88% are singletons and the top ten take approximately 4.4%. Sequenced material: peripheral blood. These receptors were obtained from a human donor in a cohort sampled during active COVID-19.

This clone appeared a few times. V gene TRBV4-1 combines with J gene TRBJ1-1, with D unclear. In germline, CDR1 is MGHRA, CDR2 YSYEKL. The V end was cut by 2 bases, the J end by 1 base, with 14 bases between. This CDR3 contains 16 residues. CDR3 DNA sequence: TGCGCCAGCAGCCAAAACGGCAACAGACAGAACACTGAAGCTTTCTTT. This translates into CASSQNGNRQNTEAFF.

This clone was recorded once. CDR3: CASSVGGGQGLNNEQFF. CDR3 coding DNA: TGTGCCAGCAGCGTAGGCGGAGGACAGGGCCTGAACAATGAGCAGTTCTTC. The J gene is TRBJ2-1, the V gene TRBV9; 8 positions agree with TRBD1. V was clipped by 0 bases and J by 5 bases; unmatched bases: 10. This CDR3 has 17 residues. Germline lookup yields CDR1 SGDLS and CDR2 YYNGEE.

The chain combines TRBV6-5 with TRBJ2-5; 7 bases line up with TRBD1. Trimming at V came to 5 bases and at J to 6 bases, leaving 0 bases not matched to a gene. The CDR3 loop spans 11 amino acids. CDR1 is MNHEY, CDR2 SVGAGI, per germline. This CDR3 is CASSRGQTQYF. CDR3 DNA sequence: TGTGCCAGCAGTAGGGGGCAGACCCAGTACTTC.

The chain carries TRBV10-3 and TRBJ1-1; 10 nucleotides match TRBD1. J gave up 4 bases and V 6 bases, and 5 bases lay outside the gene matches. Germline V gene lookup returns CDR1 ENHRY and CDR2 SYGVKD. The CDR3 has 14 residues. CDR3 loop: CAIRTGGEGTEAFF. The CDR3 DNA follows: TGTGCCATCAGGACAGGGGGCGAAGGCACTGAAGCTTTCTTT.

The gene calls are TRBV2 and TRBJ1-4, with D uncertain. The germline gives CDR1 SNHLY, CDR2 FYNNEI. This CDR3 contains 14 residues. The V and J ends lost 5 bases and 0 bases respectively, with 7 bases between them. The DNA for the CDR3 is TGTGCCAGCAGTTGGGCAGCAACTAATGAAAAACTGTTTTTT. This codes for CASSWAATNEKLFF.

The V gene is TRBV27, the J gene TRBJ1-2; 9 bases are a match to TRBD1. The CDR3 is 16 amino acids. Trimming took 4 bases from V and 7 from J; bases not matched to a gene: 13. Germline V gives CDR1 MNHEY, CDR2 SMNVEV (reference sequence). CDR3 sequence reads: CASSSLLTGGGSGYTF. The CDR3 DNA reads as TGTGCCAGCAGTTCCCTGCTGACAGGGGGTGGAAGTGGCTACACCTTC.

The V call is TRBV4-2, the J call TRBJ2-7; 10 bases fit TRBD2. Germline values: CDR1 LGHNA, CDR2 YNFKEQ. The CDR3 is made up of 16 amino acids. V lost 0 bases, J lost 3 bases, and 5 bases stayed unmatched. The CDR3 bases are TGTGCCAGCAGCCAAGAACGCAGCGGGAGGGACTACGAGCAGTACTTC. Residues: CASSQERSGRDYEQYF.

CDR3 coding DNA: TGCGCCAGCAGCCAAGTGACAGACTCCTACGAGCAGTACTTC. It specifies CASSQVTDSYEQYF. The V and J genes are TRBV4-1 and TRBJ2-7; possibly TRBD1 for D (5 bases). CDR1 is MGHRA, CDR2 YSYEKL, per germline. V was pared by 1 base and J by 0 bases, with 7 bases between. The CDR3 runs 14 residues.

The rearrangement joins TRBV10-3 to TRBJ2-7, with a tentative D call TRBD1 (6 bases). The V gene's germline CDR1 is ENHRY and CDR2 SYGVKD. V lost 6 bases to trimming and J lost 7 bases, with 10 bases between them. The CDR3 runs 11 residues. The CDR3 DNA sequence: TGTGCCATCAGAGATACAGGGGAGCAGTACTTC. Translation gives CAIRDTGEQYF.

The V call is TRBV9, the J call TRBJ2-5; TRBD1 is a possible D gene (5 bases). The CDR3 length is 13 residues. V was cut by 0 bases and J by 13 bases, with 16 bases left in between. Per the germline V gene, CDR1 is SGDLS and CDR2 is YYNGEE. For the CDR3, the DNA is TGTGCCAGCAGCGTAGGGTCGGGCAGGGAACGGTACTTC. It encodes CASSVGSGRERYF.

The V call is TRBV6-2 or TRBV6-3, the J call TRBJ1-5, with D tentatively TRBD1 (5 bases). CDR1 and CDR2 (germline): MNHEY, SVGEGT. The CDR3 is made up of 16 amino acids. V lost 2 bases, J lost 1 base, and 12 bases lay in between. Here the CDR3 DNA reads TGTGCCAGCAGTTACCATGGACAACCAAGCAATCAGCCCCAGCATTTT. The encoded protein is CASSYHGQPSNQPQHF.

The CDR3 is CASSTRTGSTDTQYF. DNA for the CDR3: TGTGCCAGCAGCACGAGGACAGGTAGCACAGATACGCAGTATTTT. The chain has TRBV9 and TRBJ2-3; 7 positions match TRBD1. Germline V CDR1 and CDR2: SGDLS, YYNGEE. This CDR3 region has 15 residues. The V gene end was trimmed by 4 bases and the J gene end by 0 bases; junction bases not matched to a gene: 5.

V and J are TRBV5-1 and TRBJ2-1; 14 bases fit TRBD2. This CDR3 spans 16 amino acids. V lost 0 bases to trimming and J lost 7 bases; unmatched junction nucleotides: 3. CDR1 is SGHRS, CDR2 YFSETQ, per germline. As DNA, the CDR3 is TGCGCCAGCAGCTTGGGGGGGACTAGCGGGAGTAATGAGCAGTTCTTC. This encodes CASSLGGTSGSNEQFF.

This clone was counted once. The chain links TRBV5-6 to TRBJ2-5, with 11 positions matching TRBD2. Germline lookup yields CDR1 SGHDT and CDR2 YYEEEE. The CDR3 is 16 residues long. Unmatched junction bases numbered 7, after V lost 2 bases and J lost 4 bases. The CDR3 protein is CASSFLAGGIGETQYF. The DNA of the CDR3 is TGTGCCAGCAGCTTCTTAGCGGGGGGGATAGGAGAGACCCAGTACTTC.

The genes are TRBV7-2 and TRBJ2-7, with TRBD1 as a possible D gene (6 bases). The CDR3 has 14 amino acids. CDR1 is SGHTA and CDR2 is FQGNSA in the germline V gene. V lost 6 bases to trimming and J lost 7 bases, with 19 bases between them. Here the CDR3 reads CASRIPGHPTEQYF. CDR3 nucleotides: TGTGCCAGCAGGATACCGGGACACCCCACTGAGCAGTACTTC.

The CDR3 protein is CASSYVAISPLHF. DNA for the CDR3: TGTGCCAGCAGTTACGTGGCCATCTCACCCCTCCACTTT. This chain connects TRBV6-2 or TRBV6-3 to TRBJ1-6; D is uncertain. Deletions cut 2 bases from V and 10 bases from J, with 9 bases between. Germline assignment: CDR1 MNHEY and CDR2 SVGEGT. The CDR3 spans 13 residues.

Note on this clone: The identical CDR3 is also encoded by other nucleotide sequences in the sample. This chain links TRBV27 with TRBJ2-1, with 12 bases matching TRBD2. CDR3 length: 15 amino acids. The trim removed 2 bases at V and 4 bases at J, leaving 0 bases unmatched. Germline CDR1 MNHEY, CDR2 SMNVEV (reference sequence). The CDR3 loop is CASSLGLAGYNEQFF. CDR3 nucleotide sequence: TGTGCCAGCAGTTTAGGACTAGCGGGGTACAATGAGCAGTTCTTC.

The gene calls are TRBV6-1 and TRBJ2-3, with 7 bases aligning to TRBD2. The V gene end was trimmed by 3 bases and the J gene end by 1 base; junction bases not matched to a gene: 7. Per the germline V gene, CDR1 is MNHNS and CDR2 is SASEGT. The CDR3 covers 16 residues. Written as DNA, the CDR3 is TGTGCCAGCAGTGATCTGGGACGGGGGGGCACAGATACGCAGTATTTT. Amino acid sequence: CASSDLGRGGTDTQYF.

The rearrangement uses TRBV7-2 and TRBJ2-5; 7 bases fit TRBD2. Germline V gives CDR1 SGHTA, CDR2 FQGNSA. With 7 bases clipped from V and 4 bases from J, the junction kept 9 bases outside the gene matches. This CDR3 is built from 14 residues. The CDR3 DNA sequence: TGTGCCAGCACCGTGATGGGGGGGTCAGAGACCCAGTACTTC. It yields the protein CASTVMGGSETQYF.

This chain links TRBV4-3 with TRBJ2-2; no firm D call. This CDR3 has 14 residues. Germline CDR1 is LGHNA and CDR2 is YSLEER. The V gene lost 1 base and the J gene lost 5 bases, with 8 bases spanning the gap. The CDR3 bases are TGCGCCAGCAGCCAAGGGTCTGCGACCGGGGAGCTGTTTTTT. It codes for CASSQGSATGELFF.

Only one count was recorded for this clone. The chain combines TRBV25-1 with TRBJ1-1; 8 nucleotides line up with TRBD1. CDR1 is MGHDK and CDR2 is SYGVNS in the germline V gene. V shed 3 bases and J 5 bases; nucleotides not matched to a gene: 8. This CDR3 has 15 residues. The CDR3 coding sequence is TGTGCCAGCAGTGATTGGACAGGGATAGGAACTGAAGCTTTCTTT. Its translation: CASSDWTGIGTEAFF.

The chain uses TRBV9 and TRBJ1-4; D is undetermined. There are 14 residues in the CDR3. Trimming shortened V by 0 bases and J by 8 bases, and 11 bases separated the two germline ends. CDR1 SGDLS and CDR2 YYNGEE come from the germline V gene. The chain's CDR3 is CASSVGGRGEKLFF. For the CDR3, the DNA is TGTGCCAGCAGCGTAGGGGGAAGAGGGGAAAAACTGTTTTTT.

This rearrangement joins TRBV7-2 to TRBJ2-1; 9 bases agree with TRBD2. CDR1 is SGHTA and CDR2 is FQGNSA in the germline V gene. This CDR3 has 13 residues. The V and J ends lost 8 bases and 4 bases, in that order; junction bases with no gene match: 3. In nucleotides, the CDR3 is TGTGCCAGCCAAGCGGGGGGTTACAATGAGCAGTTCTTC. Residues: CASQAGGYNEQFF.

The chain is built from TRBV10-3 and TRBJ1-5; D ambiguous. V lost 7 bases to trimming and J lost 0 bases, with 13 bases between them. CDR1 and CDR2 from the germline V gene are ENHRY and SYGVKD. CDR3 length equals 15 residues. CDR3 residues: CAIMGGQFSNQPQHF. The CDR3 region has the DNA TGTGCCATCATGGGCGGGCAGTTTAGCAATCAGCCCCAGCATTTT.